The source of this T cell receptor (beta chain) is a study of blood T cell repertoires in COVID-19. Profiled with immunoSEQ multiplex PCR; TCRdb holds only in-frame clones, not every one. Counted here are 200,000 to 250,000 clones, about 83% occurring once; the ten biggest clones make up roughly 8%. The sequencing sample was made of peripheral blood. The TCR sequence derives from a woman aged 50 to 60 with active or convalescent COVID-19.

The CDR3: CASSTQGAAGNTIYF. The CDR3 nucleotides read TGTGCCAGTAGCACACAGGGGGCGGCTGGAAACACCATATATTTT. The chain links TRBV19 to TRBJ1-3, with 9 bases lining up with TRBD1. The CDR3 is made up of 15 amino acids. The germline V gene encodes CDR1 LNHDA and CDR2 SQIVND (reference sequence). V dropped 6 bases and J dropped 2; count of bases not matched to a gene: 5.